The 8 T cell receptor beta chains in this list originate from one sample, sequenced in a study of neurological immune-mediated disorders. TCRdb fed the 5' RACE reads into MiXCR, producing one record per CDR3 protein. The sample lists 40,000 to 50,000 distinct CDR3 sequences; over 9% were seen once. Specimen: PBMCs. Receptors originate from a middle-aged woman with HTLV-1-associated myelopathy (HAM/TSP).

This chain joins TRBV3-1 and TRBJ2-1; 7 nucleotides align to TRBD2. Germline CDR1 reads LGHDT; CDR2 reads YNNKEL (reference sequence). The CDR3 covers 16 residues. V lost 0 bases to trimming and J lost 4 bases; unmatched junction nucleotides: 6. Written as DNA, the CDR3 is TGTGCCAGCAGCCAAGATTCCGGGGGGAATTACAATGAGCAGTTCTTC. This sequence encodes CASSQDSGGNYNEQFF.

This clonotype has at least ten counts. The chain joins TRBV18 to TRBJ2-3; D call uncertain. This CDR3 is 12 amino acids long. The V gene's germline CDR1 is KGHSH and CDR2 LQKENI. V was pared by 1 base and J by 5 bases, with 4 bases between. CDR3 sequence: CASSPHVDTQYF. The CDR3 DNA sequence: TGTGCCAGCTCACCACACGTAGATACGCAGTATTTT. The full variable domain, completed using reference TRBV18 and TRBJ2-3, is NAGVMQNPRHLVRRRGQEARLRCSPMKGHSHVYWYRQLPEEGLKFMVYLQKENIIDESGMPKERFSAEFPKEGPSILRIQQVVRGDSAAYFCASSPHVDTQYFGPGTRLTVL.

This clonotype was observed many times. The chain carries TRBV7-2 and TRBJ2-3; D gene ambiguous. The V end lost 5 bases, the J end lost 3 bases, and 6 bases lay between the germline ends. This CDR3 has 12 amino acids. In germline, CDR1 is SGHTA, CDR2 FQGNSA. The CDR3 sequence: CASSKATDTQYF. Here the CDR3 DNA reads TGTGCCAGCAGCAAAGCGACAGATACGCAGTATTTT.

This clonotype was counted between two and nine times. The DNA for the CDR3 is TGTGCCAGCAGTTTAGTCCGGCTGAGGAACACTGAAGCTTTCTTT. Translated: CASSLVRLRNTEAFF. The chain is built from TRBV12-3 or TRBV12-4 and TRBJ1-1, with unresolved D. Deletions cut 1 base from V and 1 base from J, with 10 bases between. The CDR3 is 15 amino acids.

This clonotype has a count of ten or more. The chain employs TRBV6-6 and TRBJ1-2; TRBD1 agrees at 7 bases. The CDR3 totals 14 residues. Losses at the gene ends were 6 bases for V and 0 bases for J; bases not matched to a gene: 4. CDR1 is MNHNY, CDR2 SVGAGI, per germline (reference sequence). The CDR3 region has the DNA TGTGCCAGCAGCCACAGGGGCACTAACTATGGCTACACCTTC. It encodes CASSHRGTNYGYTF.

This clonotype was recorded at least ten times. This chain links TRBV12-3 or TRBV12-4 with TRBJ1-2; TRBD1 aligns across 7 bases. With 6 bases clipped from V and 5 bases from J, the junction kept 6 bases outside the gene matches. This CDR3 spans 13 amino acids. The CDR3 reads CASSPDRVYGYTF. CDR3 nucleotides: TGTGCCAGCAGCCCCGACAGGGTTTATGGCTACACCTTC.

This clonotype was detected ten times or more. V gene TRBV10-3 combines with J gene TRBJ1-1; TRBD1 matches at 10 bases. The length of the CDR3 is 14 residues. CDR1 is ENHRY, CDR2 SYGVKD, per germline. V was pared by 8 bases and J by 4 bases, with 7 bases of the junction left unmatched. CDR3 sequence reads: CAIESRQGATEAFF. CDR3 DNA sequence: TGTGCCATCGAGTCGCGACAGGGGGCCACTGAAGCTTTCTTT.

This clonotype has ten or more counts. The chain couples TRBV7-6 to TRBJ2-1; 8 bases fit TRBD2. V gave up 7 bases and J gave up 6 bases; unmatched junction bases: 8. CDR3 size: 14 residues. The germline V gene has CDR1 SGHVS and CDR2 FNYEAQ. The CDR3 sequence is CASNGGALVNEQFF. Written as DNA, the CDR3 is TGTGCCAGCAACGGGGGGGCGCTTGTCAATGAGCAGTTCTTC.